Following are 5 T cell receptor beta chains from one sample sequenced in a study of cytomegalovirus exposure and HLA in healthy donors (dated by TCRdb to 2016 to 2017). The library was made by the immunoSEQ multiplex PCR assay. A mixture of 60 forward primers for TCR Vbeta segments and 13 reverse primers for TCR Jbeta segments was used in the multiplex PCR. This immuneACCESS table, as held by TCRdb, lists in-frame sequences with V and J called but not all clones. Of the missing ones, under half trace to an unresolved V gene in checked studies; the others have no known cause. The table for this sample lists 150,000 to 200,000 clones; just over 70% of them were counted only once. About 4.7% of the sample comes from the top ten. The sample was PBMCs. The receptors were gathered from a man aged 18 to 29 in good health and CMV-seropositive.

This rearrangement joins TRBV6-1 to TRBJ1-1; D gene unclear. With 7 bases removed from V and 0 bases from J, the gap between germline ends came to 9 bases. Germline assignment: CDR1 MNHNS and CDR2 SASEGT. The CDR3 runs to 13 residues. The CDR3 DNA reads as TGTGCCAGCATGAGGGAAATGAACACTGAAGCTTTCTTT. It is translated as CASMREMNTEAFF.

V is TRBV5-1 and J is TRBJ2-1, with a possible D match to TRBD1 (5 bases). CDR3 size: 14 residues. CDR1 and CDR2 (germline): SGHRS, YFSETQ. The V gene lost 4 bases and the J gene lost 7 bases, with 15 bases spanning the gap. The CDR3 loop is CASSLNPGSNEQFF. CDR3 sequence (DNA): TGCGCCAGCAGCCTCAATCCAGGGTCGAATGAGCAGTTCTTC.

The chain links TRBV5-1 to TRBJ2-2, with D unclear. The CDR3 runs to 16 residues. The germline V gene encodes CDR1 SGHRS and CDR2 YFSETQ. Trimming cost V 7 bases and J 3 bases, with 19 bases left between them. CDR3 bases: TGCGCCAGCGAGCCCCTCCCCGGTCGCGACACCGGGGAGCTGTTTTTT. As protein: CASEPLPGRDTGELFF.

The CDR3 reads CAWSPSRQVGREKLFF. In nucleotides, the CDR3 is TGTGCCTGGAGTCCCTCCCGACAGGTCGGGCGTGAAAAACTGTTTTTT. J is TRBJ1-4 and V is TRBV30; a weak D match, TRBD1 (6 bases). CDR1 is GTSNPN, CDR2 SVGIG, per germline (reference sequence). V lost 2 bases and J lost 7, with 20 bases in between. CDR3 size: 16 residues.

This chain links TRBV7-2 with TRBJ2-5; the match to TRBD2 covers 10 bases. CDR3 length: 15 amino acids. CDR1 is SGHTA, CDR2 FQGNSA, per germline. Trimming took 0 bases from V and 9 from J; bases not matched to a gene: 7. The CDR3, as DNA: TGTGCCAGCAGCTTAGCGGCTTTTAGCGGGGGGTCCCAGTACTTC. Its protein product is CASSLAAFSGGSQYF.